This T cell receptor (beta chain) stems from a study of T cell responses to AZD1222 COVID-19 vaccine (dated by TCRdb to the early 2020s). For context, the study as a whole: AZD1222 recipients with second doses at about 4 weeks or about 12 weeks were pooled, because spike-specific TCR depth and breadth did not differ between schedules. TCR sequencing was performed for some 250 trial participants, of whom about 210 were given two doses of AZD1222 and 26 were given two doses of MenACWY control vaccine. Enrollment into the trials was organized by age into subgroups of 18-55, 56-69 and 70-plus years, and those subgroups contained roughly 140, 27 and 60 TCR-sequenced participants, respectively.

The paper as a whole reports these results and caveats: Epitopes outside the regions mutated in the B.1.351 and B.1.1.7 variants were reportedly recognized by nearly half of the unique spike-specific TCRs. Only six AZD1222 recipients were SARS-CoV-2 seropositive at baseline, limiting conclusions about previously exposed vaccinees. The whole spike protein was spanned by vaccine-associated CD4 TCRs, and dominant responses were seen in regions 160-218 and 743-854. In the small 56-69-year group, the increase in depth fell short of significance, most likely because of low power. Participants were mostly white British, with more females than males. The authors suggested clonal diversity may have been underestimated. No day 14 peak-response samples were available, so repertoires were characterized only after the peak T cell response. After two AZD1222 doses, both the breadth and the depth of spike-specific TCRs were significantly higher than at day 0 and than in MenACWY recipients.

The CDR3 regions of human TCRbeta chains were analyzed by immunosequencing. In the original analysis: TCRs in the repertoires were compared against a reference library of SARS-CoV-2-specific TCRs that had been generated with the MIRA antigen-specificity platform. Breadth meant the fraction of unique TCRs that were SARS-CoV-2-associated, whereas depth meant the fraction of total T cells that were SARS-CoV-2-associated. Using the MIRA data, every spike-specific TCR was mapped to the spike region that the TCR reacted to and assigned to either a CD4 or a CD8 class. Log10-transformed breadth and depth values were compared by one-way ANOVA with Sidak's multiple comparisons tests. TCRdb retrieved this table from immuneACCESS and kept in-frame rearrangements only. Not all clones are present; in checked studies, unresolved V genes account for under half, and no reason is known for the remainder. The D gene and trimming were derived from the DNA, and the V and J assignments and clone size from that table. The sample records over 100,000 clones, approximately 88% of which are singletons. Over 3% of the sample is taken by the ten largest.

In this sample, this clone turned up once. Its antigen is still unknown. One base away there is no much larger clone; base qualities are not given. The germline V gene supplies CDR1 SGHTA and CDR2 FQGTGA. There are 15 amino acids in the CDR3, from cysteine to phenylalanine inclusive. Of all the DNA, just the CDR3 is kept, 45 bases in frame from base 1. Germline trimming: 4 bases from V, 0 bases from J; junction bases outside gene matches: 4. The time point label, read with the paper, signifies: baseline before first vaccination. Vaccinee samples came from UK trials COV001 and COV002, including a single-blind randomized controlled phase 2/3 trial of AZD1222 (ChAdOx1 nCoV-19) in healthy adults. For TCRbeta chain sequencing, PBMC samples from trial participants were taken at day 0 and at day 28 after the second dose.

The sequenced sample was peripheral blood, obtained on day 0 of AZD1222 vaccination. The chain uses TRBV7-3 and TRBJ1-1; 8 nucleotides in the junction match TRBD1. The receptor was isolated from an adult in good health. Read as DNA, the sequence is TGTGCCAGCAGCTCCGGACAGGGAATGAACACTGAAGCTTTCTTT. Its protein reads: CASSSGQGMNTEAFF.